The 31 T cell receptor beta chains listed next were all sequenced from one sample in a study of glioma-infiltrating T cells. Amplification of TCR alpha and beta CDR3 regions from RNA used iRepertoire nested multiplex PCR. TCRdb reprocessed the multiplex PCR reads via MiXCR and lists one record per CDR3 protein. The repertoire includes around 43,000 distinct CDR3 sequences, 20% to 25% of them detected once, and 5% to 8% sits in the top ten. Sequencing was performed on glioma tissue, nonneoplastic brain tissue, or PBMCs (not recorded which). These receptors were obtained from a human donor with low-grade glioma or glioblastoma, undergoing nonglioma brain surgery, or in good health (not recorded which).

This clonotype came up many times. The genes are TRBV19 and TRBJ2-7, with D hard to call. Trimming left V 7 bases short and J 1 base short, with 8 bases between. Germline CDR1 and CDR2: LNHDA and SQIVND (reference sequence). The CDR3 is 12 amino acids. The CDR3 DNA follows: TGTGCCAGTACTGATGGATCCTACGAGCAGTACTTC. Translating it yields CASTDGSYEQYF.

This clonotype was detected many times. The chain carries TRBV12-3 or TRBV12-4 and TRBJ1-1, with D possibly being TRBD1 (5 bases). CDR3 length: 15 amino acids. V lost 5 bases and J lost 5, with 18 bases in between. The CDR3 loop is CASSARSPQGTEAFF. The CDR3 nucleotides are TGTGCCAGCAGTGCCCGCTCACCCCAGGGAACTGAAGCTTTCTTT.

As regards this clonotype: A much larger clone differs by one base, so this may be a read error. CDR3 residues: CASSWGNKQFF. The CDR3 coding sequence is TGTGCCAGTAGTTGGGGCAATAAGCAGTTCTTC. This chain joins TRBV19 and TRBJ2-1; a weak D match, TRBD1 (5 bases). Per germline, CDR1 LNHDA and CDR2 SQIVND (reference sequence). The CDR3 spans 11 residues.

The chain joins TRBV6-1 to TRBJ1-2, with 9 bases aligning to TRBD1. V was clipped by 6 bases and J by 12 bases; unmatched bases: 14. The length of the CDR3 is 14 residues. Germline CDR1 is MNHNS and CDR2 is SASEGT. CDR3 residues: CASRSTGTGTSHTF. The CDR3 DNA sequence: TGTGCCAGCAGATCTACCGGGACAGGGACCAGCCACACCTTC.

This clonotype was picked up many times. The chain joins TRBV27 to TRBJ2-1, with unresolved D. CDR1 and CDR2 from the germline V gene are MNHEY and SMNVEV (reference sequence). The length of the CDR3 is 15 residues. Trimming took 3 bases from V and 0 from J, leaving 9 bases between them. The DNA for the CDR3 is TGTGCCAGCAGTTTCGGCGGTTTCTCCTACAATGAGCAGTTCTTC. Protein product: CASSFGGFSYNEQFF.

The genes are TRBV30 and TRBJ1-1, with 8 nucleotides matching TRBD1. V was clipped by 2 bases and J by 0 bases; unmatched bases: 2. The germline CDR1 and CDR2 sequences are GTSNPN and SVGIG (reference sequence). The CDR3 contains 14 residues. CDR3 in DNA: TGTGCCTGGAGTAGGGACAGGCTGAACACTGAAGCTTTCTTT. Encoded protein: CAWSRDRLNTEAFF.

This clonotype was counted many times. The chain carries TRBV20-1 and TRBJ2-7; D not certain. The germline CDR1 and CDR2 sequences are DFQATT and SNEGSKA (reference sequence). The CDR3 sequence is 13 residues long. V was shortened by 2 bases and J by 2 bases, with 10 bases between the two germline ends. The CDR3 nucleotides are TGCAGTGCTAGATCCGGCAGGACCTACGAGCAGTACTTC. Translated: CSARSGRTYEQYF.

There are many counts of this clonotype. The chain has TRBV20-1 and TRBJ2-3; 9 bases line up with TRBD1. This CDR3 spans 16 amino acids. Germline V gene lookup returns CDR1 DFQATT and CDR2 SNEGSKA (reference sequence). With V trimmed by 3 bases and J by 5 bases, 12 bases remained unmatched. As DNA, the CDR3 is TGCAGTGCTAGGTCTACAGGGGGCGCCCCGGGAGATACGCAGTATTTT. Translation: CSARSTGGAPGDTQYF.

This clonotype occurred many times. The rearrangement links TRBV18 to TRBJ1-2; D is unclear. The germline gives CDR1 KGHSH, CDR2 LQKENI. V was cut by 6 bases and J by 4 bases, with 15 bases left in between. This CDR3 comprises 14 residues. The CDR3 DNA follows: TGTGCCAGCTCCCCGGAGGGCGCCAGCTATGGCTACACCTTC. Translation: CASSPEGASYGYTF.

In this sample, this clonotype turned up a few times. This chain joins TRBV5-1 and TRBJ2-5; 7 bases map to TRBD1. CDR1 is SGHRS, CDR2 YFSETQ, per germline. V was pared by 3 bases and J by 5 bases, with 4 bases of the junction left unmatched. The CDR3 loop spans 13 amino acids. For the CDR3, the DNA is TGCGCCAGCAGCTCCAGACAGGGTGAGACCCAGTACTTC. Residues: CASSSRQGETQYF.

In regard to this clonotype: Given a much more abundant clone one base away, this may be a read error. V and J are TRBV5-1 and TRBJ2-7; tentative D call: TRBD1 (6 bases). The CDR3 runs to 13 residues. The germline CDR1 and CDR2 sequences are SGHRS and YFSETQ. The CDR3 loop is CVSSLGGTYEQYF. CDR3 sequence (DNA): TGCGTCAGCAGCTTAGGGGGTACCTACGAGCAGTACTTC.

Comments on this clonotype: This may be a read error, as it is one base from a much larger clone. Here the CDR3 reads CASSSGTPGLQETQYF. The DNA of the CDR3 is TGCGCCAGCAGCTCCGGTACACCGGGACTACAAGAGACCCAGTACTTC. The rearrangement uses TRBV5-1 and TRBJ2-5; 7 bases fit TRBD2. Germline trimming cut 3 bases from V and 2 bases from J; bases unmatched to any gene: 10. This CDR3 has 16 amino acids. The germline V gene has CDR1 SGHRS and CDR2 YFSETQ. Complete variable domain (other parts from reference TRBV5-1 and TRBJ2-5): KAGVTQTPRYLIKTRGQQVTLSCSPISGHRSVSWYQQTPGQGLQFLFEYFSETQRNKGNFPGRFSGRQFSNSRSEMNVSTLELGDSALYLCASSSGTPGLQETQYFGPGTRLLVL.

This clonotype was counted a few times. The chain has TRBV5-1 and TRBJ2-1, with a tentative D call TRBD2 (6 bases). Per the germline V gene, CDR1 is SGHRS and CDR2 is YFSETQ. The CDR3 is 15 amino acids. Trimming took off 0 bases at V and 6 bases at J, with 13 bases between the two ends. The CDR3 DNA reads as TGCGCCAGCAGCTTGGACCCTGTGGGACTCAATGAGCAGTTCTTC. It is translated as CASSLDPVGLNEQFF.

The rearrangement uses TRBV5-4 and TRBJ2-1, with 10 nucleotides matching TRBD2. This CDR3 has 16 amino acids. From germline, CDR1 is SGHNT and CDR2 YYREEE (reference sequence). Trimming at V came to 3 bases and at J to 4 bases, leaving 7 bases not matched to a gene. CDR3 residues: CASSSLGLATYNEQFF. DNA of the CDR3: TGTGCCAGCAGCTCATTGGGACTAGCGACTTACAATGAGCAGTTCTTC.

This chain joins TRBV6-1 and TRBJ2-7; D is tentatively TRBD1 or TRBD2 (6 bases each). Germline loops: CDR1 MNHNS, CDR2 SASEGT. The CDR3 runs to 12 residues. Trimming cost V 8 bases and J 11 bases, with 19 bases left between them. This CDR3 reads CASGLGGSEKYF. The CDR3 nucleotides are TGTGCCAGCGGATTAGGGGGGTCTGAGAAGTACTTC.

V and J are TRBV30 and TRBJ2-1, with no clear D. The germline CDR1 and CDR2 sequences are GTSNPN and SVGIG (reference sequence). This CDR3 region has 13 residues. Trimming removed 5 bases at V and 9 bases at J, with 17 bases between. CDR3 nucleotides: TGTGCCTGGGCTGTACAAAGTTTCGGTGAGCAGTTCTTC. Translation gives CAWAVQSFGEQFF.

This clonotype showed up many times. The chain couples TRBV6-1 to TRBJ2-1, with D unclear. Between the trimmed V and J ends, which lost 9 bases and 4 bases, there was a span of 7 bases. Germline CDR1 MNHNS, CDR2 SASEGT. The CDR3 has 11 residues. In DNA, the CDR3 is TGTGCCAGTCAGCGTTACAATGAGCAGTTCTTC. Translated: CASQRYNEQFF.

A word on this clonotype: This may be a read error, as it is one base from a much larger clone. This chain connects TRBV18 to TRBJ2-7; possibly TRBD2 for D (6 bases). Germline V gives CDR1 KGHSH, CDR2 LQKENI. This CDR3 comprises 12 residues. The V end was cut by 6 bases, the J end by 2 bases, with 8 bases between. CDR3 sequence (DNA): TGTGCCAGCTCCGGGACTCCCTACGAGCAGTACTTC. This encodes CASSGTPYEQYF.

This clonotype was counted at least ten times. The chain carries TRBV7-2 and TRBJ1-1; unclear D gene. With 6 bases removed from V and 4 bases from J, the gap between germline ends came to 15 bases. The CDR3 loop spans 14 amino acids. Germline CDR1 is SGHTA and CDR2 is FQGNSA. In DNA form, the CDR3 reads TGTGCCAGCAGACAGTCAGCTACTCGCACTGAAGCTTTCTTT. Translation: CASRQSATRTEAFF. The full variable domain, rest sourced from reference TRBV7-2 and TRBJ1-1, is GAGVSQSPSNKVTEKGKDVELRCDPISGHTALYWYRQSLGQGLEFLIYFQGNSAPDKSGLPSDRFSAERTGGSVSTLTIQRTQQEDSAVYLCASRQSATRTEAFFGQGTRLTVV.

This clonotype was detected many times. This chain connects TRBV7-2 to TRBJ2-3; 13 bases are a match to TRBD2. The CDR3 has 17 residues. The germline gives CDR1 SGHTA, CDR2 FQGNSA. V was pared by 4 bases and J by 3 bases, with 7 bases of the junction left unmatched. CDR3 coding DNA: TGTGCCAGCAGCTACGGACTAGCGGGGGAGACTACAGATACGCAGTATTTT. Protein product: CASSYGLAGETTDTQYF.

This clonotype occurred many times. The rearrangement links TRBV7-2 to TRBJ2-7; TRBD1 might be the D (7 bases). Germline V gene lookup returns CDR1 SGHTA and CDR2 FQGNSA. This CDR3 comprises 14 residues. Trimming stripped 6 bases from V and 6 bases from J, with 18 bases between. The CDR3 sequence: CASSLQGGGTEQYF. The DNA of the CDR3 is TGTGCCAGCAGTCTCCAAGGGGGCGGGACCGAGCAGTACTTC.

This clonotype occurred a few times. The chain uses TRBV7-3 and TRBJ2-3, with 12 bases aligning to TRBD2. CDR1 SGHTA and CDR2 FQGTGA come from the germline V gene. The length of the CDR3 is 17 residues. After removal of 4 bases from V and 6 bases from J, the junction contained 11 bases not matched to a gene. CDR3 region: CASSSQGPSGGADTQYF. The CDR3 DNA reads TGTGCCAGCAGCTCGCAAGGCCCTAGCGGGGGGGCTGATACGCAGTATTTT.

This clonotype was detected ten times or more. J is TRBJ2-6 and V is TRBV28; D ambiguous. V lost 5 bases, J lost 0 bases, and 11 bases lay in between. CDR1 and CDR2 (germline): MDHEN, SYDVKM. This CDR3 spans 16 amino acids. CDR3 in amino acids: CASSRRYLSGANVLTF. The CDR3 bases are TGTGCCAGCAGTCGACGGTACCTCTCTGGGGCCAACGTCCTGACTTTC.

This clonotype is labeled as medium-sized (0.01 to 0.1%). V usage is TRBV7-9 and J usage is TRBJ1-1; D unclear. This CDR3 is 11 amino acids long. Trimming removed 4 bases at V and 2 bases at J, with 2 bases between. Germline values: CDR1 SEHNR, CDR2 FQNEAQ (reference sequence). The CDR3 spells CASSSNTEAFF. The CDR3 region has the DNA TGTGCCAGCAGCTCCAACACTGAAGCTTTCTTT.

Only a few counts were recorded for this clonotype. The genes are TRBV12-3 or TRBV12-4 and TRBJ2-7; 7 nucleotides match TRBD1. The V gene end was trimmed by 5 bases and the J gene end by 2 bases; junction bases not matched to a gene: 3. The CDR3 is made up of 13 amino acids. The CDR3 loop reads CASSPGQAYEQYF. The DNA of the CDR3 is TGTGCCAGCAGTCCAGGACAGGCCTACGAGCAGTACTTC.

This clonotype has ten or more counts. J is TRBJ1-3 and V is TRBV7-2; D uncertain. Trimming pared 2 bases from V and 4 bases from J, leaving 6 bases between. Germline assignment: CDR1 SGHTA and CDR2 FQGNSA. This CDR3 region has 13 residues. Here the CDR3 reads CASSLIQGNTIYF. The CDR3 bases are TGTGCCAGCAGCTTAATCCAGGGAAACACCATATATTTT.

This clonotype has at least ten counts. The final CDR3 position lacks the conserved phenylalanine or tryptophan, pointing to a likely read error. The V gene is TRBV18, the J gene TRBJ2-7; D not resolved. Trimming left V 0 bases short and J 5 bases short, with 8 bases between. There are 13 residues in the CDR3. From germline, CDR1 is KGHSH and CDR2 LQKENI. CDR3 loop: CASSPPSSDEQYI. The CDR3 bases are TGTGCCAGCTCACCACCGTCCTCAGACGAGCAGTACATC.

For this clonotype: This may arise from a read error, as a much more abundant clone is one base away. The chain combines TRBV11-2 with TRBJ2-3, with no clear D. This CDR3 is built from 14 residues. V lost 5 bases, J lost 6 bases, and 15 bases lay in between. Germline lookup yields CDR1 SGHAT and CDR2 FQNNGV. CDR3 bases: TGTGCCAGCAGCCCCGACCCGCCTCGGGATACGCAGTATTTT. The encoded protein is CASSPDPPRDTQYF.

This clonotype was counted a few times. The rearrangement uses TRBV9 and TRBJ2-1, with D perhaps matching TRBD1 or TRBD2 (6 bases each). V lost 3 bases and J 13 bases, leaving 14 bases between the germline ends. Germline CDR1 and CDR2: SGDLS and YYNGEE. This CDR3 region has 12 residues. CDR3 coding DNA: TGTGCCAGCAGCGCAGACGGGGGCCGTCAGTTCTTC. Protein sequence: CASSADGGRQFF.

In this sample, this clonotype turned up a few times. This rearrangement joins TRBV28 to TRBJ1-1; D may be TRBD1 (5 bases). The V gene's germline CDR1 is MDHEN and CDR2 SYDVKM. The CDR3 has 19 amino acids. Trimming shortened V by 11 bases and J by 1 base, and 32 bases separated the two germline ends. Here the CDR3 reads CAGQAMKAGTHYPNTEAFF. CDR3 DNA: TGTGCCGGCCAGGCAATGAAAGCCGGGACCCATTACCCGAACACTGAAGCTTTCTTT.

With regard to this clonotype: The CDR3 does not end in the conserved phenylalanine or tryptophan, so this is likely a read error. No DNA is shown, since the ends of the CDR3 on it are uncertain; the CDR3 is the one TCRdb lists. The CDR3 is CSATDQGANSPLHL. The chain uses TRBV20-1 and TRBJ2-7; the table's TRBD1 call for D was not verified on the DNA. From its first to its last residue, the CDR3 has 14 amino acids. Germline V gene data show CDR1 as DFQATT and CDR2 as SNEGSKA (reference sequence).